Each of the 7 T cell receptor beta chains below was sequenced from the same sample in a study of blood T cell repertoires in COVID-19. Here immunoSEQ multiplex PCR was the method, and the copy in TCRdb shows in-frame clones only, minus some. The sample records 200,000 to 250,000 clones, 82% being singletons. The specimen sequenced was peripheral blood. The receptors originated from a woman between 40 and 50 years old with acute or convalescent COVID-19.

In DNA form, the CDR3 reads TGTGCCAGCAGCCAAGTCGGCGGGGCAAGATTCTACGAGCAGTACTTC. As protein: CASSQVGGARFYEQYF. The rearrangement uses TRBV4-2 and TRBJ2-7; D possibly corresponds to TRBD2 (6 bases). The CDR3 has 16 amino acids. Per germline, CDR1 LGHNA and CDR2 YNFKEQ. V dropped 1 base and J dropped 3 bases, with 16 bases sitting between them.

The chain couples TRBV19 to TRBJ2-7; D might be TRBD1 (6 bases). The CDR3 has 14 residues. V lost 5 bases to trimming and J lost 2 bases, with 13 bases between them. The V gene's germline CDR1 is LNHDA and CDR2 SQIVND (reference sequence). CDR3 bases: TGTGCCAGTAGTCGGGGCAGGGGCCCCTACGAGCAGTACTTC. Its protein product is CASSRGRGPYEQYF.

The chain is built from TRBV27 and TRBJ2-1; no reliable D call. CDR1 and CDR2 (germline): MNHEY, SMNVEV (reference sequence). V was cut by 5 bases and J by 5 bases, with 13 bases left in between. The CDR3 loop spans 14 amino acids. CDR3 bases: TGTGCCAGCAGTCCTCTGCGGCTGAACAATGAGCAGTTCTTC. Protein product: CASSPLRLNNEQFF.

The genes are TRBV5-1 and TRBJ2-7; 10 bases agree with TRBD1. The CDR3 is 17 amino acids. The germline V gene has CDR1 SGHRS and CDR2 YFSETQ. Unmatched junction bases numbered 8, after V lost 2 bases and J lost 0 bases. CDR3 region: CASSLTGTGVPSYEQYF. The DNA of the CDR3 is TGCGCCAGCAGCTTAACCGGGACAGGGGTTCCCTCCTACGAGCAGTACTTC.

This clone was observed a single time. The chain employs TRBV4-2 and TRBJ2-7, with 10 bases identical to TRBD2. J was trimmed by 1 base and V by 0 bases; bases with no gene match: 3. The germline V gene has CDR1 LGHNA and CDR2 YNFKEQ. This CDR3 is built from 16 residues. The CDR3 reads CASSQEDSGGSYEQYF. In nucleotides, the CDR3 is TGTGCCAGCAGCCAAGAAGATAGCGGGGGGTCCTACGAGCAGTACTTC.

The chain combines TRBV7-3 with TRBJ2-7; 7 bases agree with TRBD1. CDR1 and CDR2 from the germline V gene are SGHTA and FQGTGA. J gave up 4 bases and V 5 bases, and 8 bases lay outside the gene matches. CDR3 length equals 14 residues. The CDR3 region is CASSRQGPGYEQYF. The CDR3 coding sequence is TGTGCCAGCAGCCGACAGGGCCCAGGGTACGAGCAGTACTTC.

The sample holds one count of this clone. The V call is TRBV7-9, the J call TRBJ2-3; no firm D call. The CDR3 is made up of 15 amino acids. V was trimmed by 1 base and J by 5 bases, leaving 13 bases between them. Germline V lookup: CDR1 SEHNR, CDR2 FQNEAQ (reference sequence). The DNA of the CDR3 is TGTGCCAGCAGCTTAGGAGAGGCTAGATTAGATACGCAGTATTTT. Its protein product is CASSLGEARLDTQYF.